The 19 T cell receptor beta chains reported below all come from one sample, sequenced in a study of radiation and T cells in renal cell carcinoma. Time point indicated: blood 2 weeks post-SBRT. Treatment here: 15 Gy SBRT to primary tumor, nephrectomy 4 weeks later. Profiling relied on immunoSEQ multiplex PCR, and the TCRdb table lists in-frame clones only, not all of them. The sample contains roughly 150,000 clones, about 91% of which appear only once. The material sequenced was blood, taken from a patient whose treatment included radiotherapy and nephrectomy. These receptors all come from a woman aged 45-59 years with renal cell carcinoma.

The J gene is TRBJ2-1, the V gene TRBV14, with 7 bases aligning to TRBD2. This CDR3 has 15 residues. Trimming took 2 bases from V and 2 from J; bases not matched to a gene: 3. Germline assignment: CDR1 SGHDN and CDR2 FVKESK. CDR3: CASSQRLAAYNEQFF. CDR3 in DNA: TGTGCCAGCAGCCAAAGGCTAGCGGCCTACAATGAGCAGTTCTTC. Combining the CDR3 with reference TRBV14 and TRBJ2-1 gives the whole variable domain EAGVTQFPSHSVIEKGQTVTLRCDPISGHDNLYWYRRVMGKEIKFLLHFVKESKQDESGMPNNRFLAERTGGTYSTLKVQPAELEDSGVYFCASSQRLAAYNEQFFGPGTRLTVL.

The chain carries TRBV5-1 and TRBJ1-1, with a weak D call TRBD1 (6 bases). Germline V gene data show CDR1 as SGHRS and CDR2 as YFSETQ. Trimming left V 0 bases short and J 1 base short, with 10 bases between. The CDR3 is 15 amino acids. CDR3 sequence (DNA): TGCGCCAGCAGCTTGGAGACAGGACGGAACACTGAAGCTTTCTTT. Protein sequence: CASSLETGRNTEAFF.

The gene calls are TRBV5-1 and TRBJ2-3; 8 positions match TRBD2. The germline V gene has CDR1 SGHRS and CDR2 YFSETQ. The CDR3 has 14 residues. The ends lost 4 bases at V and 1 base at J; junction bases unmatched: 2. CDR3 region: CASSPTSGTDTQYF. In nucleotides, the CDR3 is TGCGCCAGCAGCCCGACTAGCGGCACAGATACGCAGTATTTT.

V is TRBV13 and J is TRBJ2-1, with 7 nucleotides matching TRBD1. J gave up 1 base and V 4 bases, and 4 bases lay outside the gene matches. Per germline, CDR1 PRHDT and CDR2 FYEKMQ (reference sequence). This CDR3 comprises 15 residues. The CDR3 sequence is CASSSDRASYNEQFF. The CDR3 nucleotides read TGTGCCAGCAGCTCCGACAGGGCTTCCTACAATGAGCAGTTCTTC.

J is TRBJ2-1 and V is TRBV2; 9 bases agree with TRBD2. V lost 2 bases to trimming and J lost 10 bases; unmatched junction nucleotides: 9. Germline loops: CDR1 SNHLY, CDR2 FYNNEI. This CDR3 region has 15 residues. CDR3 loop: CASSETLAGTEEQFF. CDR3 in DNA: TGTGCCAGCAGTGAAACCCTAGCGGGGACAGAGGAGCAGTTCTTC.

The rearrangement links TRBV7-9 to TRBJ1-1; no clear D gene. V dropped 5 bases and J dropped 6 bases, with 10 bases sitting between them. Germline V gives CDR1 SEHNR, CDR2 FQNEAQ (reference sequence). There are 12 residues in the CDR3. This chain's CDR3 is CASSTHGSEAFF. The CDR3 DNA follows: TGTGCCAGCAGCACGCACGGCTCTGAAGCTTTCTTT. The variable domain in full, with the rest retrieved from reference TRBV7-9 and TRBJ1-1, is DTGVSQNPRHKITKRGQNVTFRCDPISEHNRLYWYRQTLGQGPEFLTYFQNEAQLEKSRLLSDRFSAERPKGSFSTLEIQRTEQGDSAMYLCASSTHGSEAFFGQGTRLTVV.

The chain joins TRBV13 to TRBJ2-1; 11 nucleotides align to TRBD1. V gave up 0 bases and J gave up 9 bases; unmatched junction bases: 13. Per the germline V gene, CDR1 is PRHDT and CDR2 is FYEKMQ (reference sequence). CDR3 length: 18 residues. Written as DNA, the CDR3 is TGTGCCAGCAGCTTAGGGGACAGGGGGCATTCAGTTCAGGGTGAGCAGTTCTTC. Translation gives CASSLGDRGHSVQGEQFF.

The CDR3 protein is CASSWGQGSEEAFF. The CDR3 DNA reads TGCGCCAGCAGCTGGGGACAGGGGAGTGAGGAAGCTTTCTTT. This rearrangement joins TRBV5-1 to TRBJ1-1; TRBD1 matches 10 bases. This CDR3 comprises 14 residues. Trimming took 3 bases from V and 8 from J; bases not matched to a gene: 7. Per germline, CDR1 SGHRS and CDR2 YFSETQ.

This clone is medium-sized (0.01 to 0.1%) by share. V and J are TRBV5-4 and TRBJ1-4; D unclear. Per the germline V gene, CDR1 is SGHNT and CDR2 is YYREEE (reference sequence). V gave up 0 bases and J gave up 7 bases, with 13 bases separating them. The CDR3 is 15 residues long. The CDR3 DNA sequence: TGTGCCAGCAGCTTGGGGGCGGCAGGTGGTGAAAAACTGTTTTTT. Its translation: CASSLGAAGGEKLFF.

The chain is built from TRBV6-4 and TRBJ1-2; weak D call: TRBD1 (5 bases). Trimming removed 0 bases at V and 4 bases at J, with 9 bases between. The CDR3 loop spans 14 amino acids. Germline V gene sequence: CDR1 MRHNA, CDR2 SNTAGT. The CDR3 reads CASSDSSQGYGYTF. In nucleotides, the CDR3 is TGTGCCAGCAGTGACTCGAGTCAGGGCTATGGCTACACCTTC.

The rearrangement links TRBV6-6 to TRBJ2-3, with D possibly TRBD1 on 6 matching bases. Trimming took 8 bases from V and 3 from J, leaving 15 bases between them. The CDR3 is 14 residues long. CDR1 is MNHNY and CDR2 is SVGAGI in the germline V gene (reference sequence). This chain's CDR3 is CASSPGDKTDTQYF. The CDR3 DNA reads TGTGCCAGCTCCCCAGGGGACAAAACAGATACGCAGTATTTT.

This clone was seen only once. The chain has TRBV11-2 and TRBJ1-2; 8 nucleotides align to TRBD1. The germline CDR1 and CDR2 sequences are SGHAT and FQNNGV. The CDR3 is made up of 16 amino acids. J lost 7 bases, V lost 5 bases, and 15 bases had no gene match. CDR3: CASSPGAGGPGGGYTF. DNA for the CDR3: TGTGCCAGCAGCCCAGGGGCAGGGGGCCCGGGAGGTGGCTACACCTTC.

The chain joins TRBV28 to TRBJ2-1; D possibly corresponds to TRBD2 (6 bases). The germline gives CDR1 MDHEN, CDR2 SYDVKM. The V end lost 5 bases, the J end lost 9 bases, and 17 bases lay between the germline ends. The CDR3 sequence is 14 residues long. Here the CDR3 reads CASSPTRYLSEQFF. CDR3 nucleotides: TGTGCCAGCAGTCCGACTAGGTACCTATCTGAGCAGTTCTTC.

The chain joins TRBV25-1 to TRBJ1-4; the match to TRBD1 covers 9 bases. CDR3 size: 15 residues. With V trimmed by 3 bases and J by 5 bases, 4 bases remained unmatched. Germline V gene data show CDR1 as MGHDK and CDR2 as SYGVNS. DNA of the CDR3: TGTGCCAGCAGTGATACCGGGACAGGGAATGAAAAACTGTTTTTT. It is translated as CASSDTGTGNEKLFF.

This sequence joins TRBV4-2 and TRBJ2-3; TRBD1 aligns across 8 bases. V dropped 2 bases and J dropped 3; count of bases not matched to a gene: 7. Germline loops: CDR1 LGHNA, CDR2 YNFKEQ. This CDR3 is built from 16 residues. CDR3 loop: CASSQTGGLATDTQYF. The DNA for the CDR3 is TGTGCCAGCAGCCAAACAGGGGGTTTAGCAACAGATACGCAGTATTTT.

The chain recombines TRBV7-6 with TRBJ2-3, with D perhaps TRBD2 (5 bases). V was cut by 6 bases and J by 1 base, with 17 bases left in between. Germline values: CDR1 SGHVS, CDR2 FNYEAQ. The CDR3 length is 16 residues. The CDR3 spells CASSIYTSGGTDTQYF. CDR3 in DNA: TGTGCCAGCAGTATCTACACTAGTGGAGGCACAGATACGCAGTATTTT.

This chain connects TRBV4-1 to TRBJ1-1; the D is unclear. Germline V gene sequence: CDR1 MGHRA, CDR2 YSYEKL. Trimming cost V 0 bases and J 7 bases, with 15 bases left between them. This CDR3 is 15 amino acids long. This chain's CDR3 is CASSQDWANWREAFF. As DNA, the CDR3 is TGCGCCAGCAGCCAAGATTGGGCGAATTGGCGTGAAGCTTTCTTT.

This clone has a single count. The same CDR3 arises from other DNA sequences in this sample as well. V is TRBV18 and J is TRBJ1-1; 7 bases line up with TRBD1. Germline CDR1 and CDR2: KGHSH and LQKENI. The V gene end was trimmed by 6 bases and the J gene end by 3 bases; junction bases not matched to a gene: 4. CDR3 size: 13 residues. CDR3 region: CASSRQGDTEAFF. Here the CDR3 DNA reads TGTGCCAGCTCGCGTCAGGGGGACACTGAAGCTTTCTTT.

V usage is TRBV10-3 and J usage is TRBJ2-1, with 11 bases that match TRBD2. This CDR3 has 14 residues. Looked up from germline, CDR1 is ENHRY and CDR2 is SYGVKD. Unmatched junction bases numbered 0, after V lost 4 bases and J lost 4 bases. CDR3 sequence reads: CAISGTSGYNEQFF. CDR3 in DNA: TGTGCCATCAGTGGGACTAGCGGGTACAATGAGCAGTTCTTC.